This TCR beta chain was profiled in a study of blood T cells in healthy people across ages. A second PCR of roughly 7 to 11 cycles used a sample-barcoded 5' primer and a J-beta primer mix. In TCRdb, the 5' RACE reads were re-called with MiXCR into one record per CDR3 protein. The sample has approximately 1,000,000 distinct CDR3 sequences; more than 35% are singletons. Study-wide findings and caveats: Expanded clonotype shifts may have been confounded, as the donors had an unknown CMV status.

The germline V and J ends were trimmed by 3 bases and 7 bases, with 22 bases remaining between them. CDR3 length: 17 residues. The germline V gene encodes CDR1 SEHNR and CDR2 FQNEAQ (reference sequence). With regard to this clonotype: Its antigen is still unknown.

This sequence joins TRBV7-9 and TRBJ2-1; TRBD1 is a possible D gene (6 bases). This clonotype originated in a woman aged 55-75 years in good health. The sequenced material came from blood. The CDR3 region has the DNA TGTGCCAGCAGCTTTAACAACAGGGATTATGTTAGGAATGAGCAGTTCTTC. Protein sequence: CASSFNNRDYVRNEQFF.